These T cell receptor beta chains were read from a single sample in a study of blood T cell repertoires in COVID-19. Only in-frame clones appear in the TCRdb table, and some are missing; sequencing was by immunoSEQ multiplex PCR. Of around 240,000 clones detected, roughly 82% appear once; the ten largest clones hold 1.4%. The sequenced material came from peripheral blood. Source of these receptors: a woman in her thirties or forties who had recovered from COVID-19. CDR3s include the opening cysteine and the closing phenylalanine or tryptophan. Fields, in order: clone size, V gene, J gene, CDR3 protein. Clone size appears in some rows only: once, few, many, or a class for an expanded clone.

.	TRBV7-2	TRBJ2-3	CASSFAGSDTQYF
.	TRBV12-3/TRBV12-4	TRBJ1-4	CASSSGGNEKLFF
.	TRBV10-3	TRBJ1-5	CAISESVGGTGHQPQHF
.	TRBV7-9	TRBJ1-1	CASSSTAGGTEAFF
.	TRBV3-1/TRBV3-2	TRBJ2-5	CASSQTGFRGSWETQYF
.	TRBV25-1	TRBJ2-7	CASSEYRQPYEQYF
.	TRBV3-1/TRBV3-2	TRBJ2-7	CASSLSGTGNTYEQYF
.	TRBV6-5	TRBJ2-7	CASSYSRQGTYEQYF
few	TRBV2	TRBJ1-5	CASRQTDSNQPQHF
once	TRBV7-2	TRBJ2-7	CASSFKWGGGHEQYF
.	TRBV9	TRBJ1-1	CASSVGSLNTEAFF
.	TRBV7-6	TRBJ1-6	CASSKTGTDNSPLHF
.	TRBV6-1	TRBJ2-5	CASSEALWSTGGQETQYF
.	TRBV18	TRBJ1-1	CASSPGTDRDTEAFF
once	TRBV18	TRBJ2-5	CASSPLTGDGTQYF
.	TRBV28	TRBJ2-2	CASSGPGTRDTGELFF
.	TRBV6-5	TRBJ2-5	CASSYRGETQYF
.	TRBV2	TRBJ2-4	CASSGDRAAKNIQYF
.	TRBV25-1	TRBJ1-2	CASRQGAKDGYTF
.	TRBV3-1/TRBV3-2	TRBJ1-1	CASSQAGGTEAFF
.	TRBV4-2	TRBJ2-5	CASSQEAGETQYF
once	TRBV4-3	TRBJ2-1	CASSQVPGGDYNEQFF
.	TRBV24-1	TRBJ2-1	CATSDSGQGSYNEQFF
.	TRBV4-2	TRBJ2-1	CASSLSWSSYNEQFF
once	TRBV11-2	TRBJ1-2	CASSSTFGQGKNGYTF
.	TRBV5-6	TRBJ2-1	CASSLGSSYNEQFF